This T cell receptor beta chain was captured in a study of CD8 T cells in Susac syndrome. TEMRA cells underwent FACS enrichment and CD8+ and CD4+ T cells underwent negative isolation. The CDR3 contains 15 residues. V lost 4 bases and J lost 5, with 18 bases in between. The V gene's germline CDR1 is SGHDT and CDR2 YYEEEE. Random hexamers were used to reverse transcribe roughly 0.5 to 1 ug of RNA. By means of immunoSEQ multiplex PCR, TCR beta CDR3 spanning 54 Vbeta and 13 Jbeta underwent amplification. One entry per CDR3 protein results from TCRdb running MiXCR on the immunoSEQ multiplex PCR reads. Of some 120,000 distinct CDR3 sequences listed, approximately 91% are singletons.

The TCR was taken from a human donor in good health. The chain has TRBV5-6 and TRBJ1-1; TRBD1 is a possible D gene (6 bases). The sequenced sample was CD4+ T cells from PBMCs. The CDR3 coding sequence is TGTGCCAGCAGCCTAATAGGGGGGCGCGGGACTGAAGCTTTCTTT. Its protein is CASSLIGGRGTEAFF.